These 21 T cell receptor beta chains originate from one sample sequenced in a study of cytomegalovirus exposure and HLA in healthy donors. PCR employed 60 Vbeta and 13 Jbeta primers. Assay used: immunoSEQ multiplex PCR; TCRdb lists only in-frame clones, some missing. The data contain 150,000 to 200,000 clones, around four fifths of them seen just once; the ten biggest clones take up 1.9%. The material sequenced was PBMCs. The receptors originated from a woman between 18 and 29 years old in good health and CMV-seronegative.

The chain uses TRBV6-1 and TRBJ2-2; 7 bases are a match to TRBD2. V shed 1 base and J 6 bases; nucleotides not matched to a gene: 5. CDR3 length equals 15 residues. Germline values: CDR1 MNHNS, CDR2 SASEGT. In DNA, the CDR3 is TGTGCCAGCAGTGAAGGGGAGGGAGCGGCCGGGGAGCTGTTTTTT. This encodes CASSEGEGAAGELFF.

V and J are TRBV5-5 and TRBJ1-5; 8 bases match TRBD1. The CDR3 is 15 residues long. Germline V gene sequence: CDR1 SGHKS, CDR2 YYEKEE (reference sequence). V was clipped by 2 bases and J by 7 bases; unmatched bases: 8. CDR3 DNA: TGTGCCAGCAGCTTTAACGGACAGGGCTGGCAGCCCCAGCATTTT. Residues: CASSFNGQGWQPQHF.

V gene TRBV27 combines with J gene TRBJ2-7; maybe TRBD1 (5 bases). The CDR3 spans 15 residues. Germline-derived CDR1 and CDR2 are MNHEY and SMNVEV (reference sequence). The germline V and J ends were trimmed by 1 base and 3 bases, with 13 bases remaining between them. CDR3 bases: TGTGCCAGCAGTTTATTCCCAGGGTTGAGCTACGAGCAGTACTTC. Its translation: CASSLFPGLSYEQYF.

The gene calls are TRBV6-5 and TRBJ1-2; D is unresolved. CDR3 length: 14 amino acids. V lost 4 bases to trimming and J lost 0 bases, with 9 bases between them. Germline V gene sequence: CDR1 MNHEY, CDR2 SVGAGI. The CDR3 DNA is TGTGCCAGCAGTTCCCGAACTGCTAACTATGGCTACACCTTC. Translated: CASSSRTANYGYTF.

This clone was observed once. V is TRBV7-2 and J is TRBJ2-7, with 11 bases that match TRBD1. The CDR3 sequence is 16 residues long. The trim removed 5 bases at V and 0 bases at J, leaving 6 bases unmatched. Per the germline V gene, CDR1 is SGHTA and CDR2 is FQGNSA. CDR3 amino acids: CASSGTGTGGSYEQYF. As DNA, the CDR3 is TGTGCCAGCAGCGGGACCGGGACAGGGGGCTCCTACGAGCAGTACTTC.

This clone was detected a few times. This chain links TRBV25-1 with TRBJ1-1; 9 bases match TRBD1. This CDR3 comprises 18 residues. The germline V gene encodes CDR1 MGHDK and CDR2 SYGVNS. With 1 base clipped from V and 1 base from J, the junction kept 10 bases outside the gene matches. This CDR3 is CASSESIGTGYRNTEAFF. DNA for the CDR3: TGTGCCAGCAGTGAATCAATAGGGACAGGGTATCGGAACACTGAAGCTTTCTTT.

This chain uses TRBV5-1 with TRBJ2-1, with 8 bases aligning to TRBD2. The CDR3 consists of 13 residues. J gave up 8 bases and V 5 bases, and 6 bases lay outside the gene matches. Germline loops: CDR1 SGHRS, CDR2 YFSETQ. The CDR3 here is CASSDGRVDEQFF. The CDR3 region has the DNA TGCGCCAGCAGTGACGGGAGGGTCGATGAGCAGTTCTTC.

The chain carries TRBV30 and TRBJ1-1; D unclear. V was trimmed by 2 bases and J by 5 bases, leaving 12 bases between them. In germline, CDR1 is GTSNPN, CDR2 SVGIG (reference sequence). This CDR3 is built from 13 residues. DNA of the CDR3: TGTGCCTGGAGTACACAGTCATCTACTGAAGCTTTCTTT. Its protein is CAWSTQSSTEAFF.

The chain uses TRBV6-5 and TRBJ1-2, with 9 nucleotides matching TRBD1. CDR1 is MNHEY and CDR2 is SVGAGI in the germline V gene. Unmatched junction bases numbered 4, after V lost 2 bases and J lost 6 bases. The CDR3 totals 14 residues. Here the CDR3 DNA reads TGTGCCAGCAGTTACCTCGGGACAGGGAATGGCTACACCTTC. It is translated as CASSYLGTGNGYTF.

The chain joins TRBV30 to TRBJ2-6, with 9 bases aligning to TRBD1. Germline trimming cut 2 bases from V and 0 bases from J; bases unmatched to any gene: 5. The CDR3 is 17 amino acids. Germline-derived CDR1 and CDR2 are GTSNPN and SVGIG (reference sequence). CDR3 sequence (DNA): TGTGCCTGGAGTTATGGGACAGGGATCTCTGGGGCCAACGTCCTGACTTTC. Residues: CAWSYGTGISGANVLTF.

The chain combines TRBV7-9 with TRBJ2-1; TRBD1 matches at 9 bases. J was trimmed by 6 bases and V by 4 bases; bases with no gene match: 13. The CDR3 is 17 residues long. Germline V gene data show CDR1 as SEHNR and CDR2 as FQNEAQ (reference sequence). CDR3 coding DNA: TGTGCCAGCAGCTCCTTCCGCGGGACAGGGCAGGTCAATGAGCAGTTCTTC. Translated, it gives CASSSFRGTGQVNEQFF.

The chain is built from TRBV7-9 and TRBJ1-2; 8 positions match TRBD1. The junction had 8 bases not matched to a gene; V was cut back by 0 bases and J by 8 bases. The CDR3 runs to 15 residues. Germline CDR1 and CDR2: SEHNR and FQNEAQ (reference sequence). CDR3 sequence reads: CASSLADRVSGGYTF. CDR3 sequence (DNA): TGTGCCAGCAGCTTAGCGGACAGGGTGTCTGGGGGCTACACCTTC.

J is TRBJ1-2 and V is TRBV28; D possibly corresponds to TRBD1 (5 bases). V lost 4 bases and J 7 bases, leaving 13 bases between the germline ends. The germline V gene encodes CDR1 MDHEN and CDR2 SYDVKM. The length of the CDR3 is 13 residues. CDR3 protein: CASSWAGLGGYTF. CDR3 DNA sequence: TGTGCCAGCAGTTGGGCAGGGTTGGGTGGCTACACCTTC.

This chain joins TRBV2 and TRBJ1-2; D is unresolved. Germline CDR1 SNHLY, CDR2 FYNNEI. The germline V and J ends were trimmed by 1 base and 8 bases, with 5 bases remaining between them. The CDR3 length is 11 residues. The CDR3 DNA reads as TGTGCCAGCAGTGAAGGTGAGGGCTACACCTTC. This encodes CASSEGEGYTF.

The chain has TRBV5-1 and TRBJ2-1; 13 nucleotides line up with TRBD2. The CDR3 is 16 amino acids. The V segment lost 3 bases and the J segment 2 bases; nucleotides outside the gene matches: 2. Germline V gene lookup returns CDR1 SGHRS and CDR2 YFSETQ. CDR3 in DNA: TGCGCCAGCAGCTCGGGACTAGCGGGAACCTACAATGAGCAGTTCTTC. Its protein is CASSSGLAGTYNEQFF.

This clone appeared once. This chain joins TRBV5-4 and TRBJ2-7; TRBD1 might be the D (5 bases). This CDR3 contains 13 residues. V was trimmed by 5 bases and J by 3 bases, leaving 12 bases between them. Germline CDR1 and CDR2: SGHNT and YYREEE (reference sequence). CDR3 DNA: TGTGCCAGCAGTAGACAGTGGAACTACGAGCAGTACTTC. Protein: CASSRQWNYEQYF.

The genes are TRBV30 and TRBJ2-1; 7 bases fit TRBD2. V shed 2 bases and J 7 bases; nucleotides not matched to a gene: 8. Per the germline V gene, CDR1 is GTSNPN and CDR2 is SVGIG (reference sequence). The CDR3 spans 14 residues. The CDR3 nucleotides are TGTGCCTGGAGTCCCCTCTACGGGAGGAATGAGCAGTTCTTC. Translating it yields CAWSPLYGRNEQFF.

The rearrangement links TRBV19 to TRBJ2-7, with 10 bases matching TRBD1. Trimming removed 5 bases from V and 4 bases from J; junction bases left unmatched: 8. CDR3 length: 15 residues. From germline, CDR1 is LNHDA and CDR2 SQIVND (reference sequence). The CDR3 DNA reads as TGTGCCAGTAGTTCCCGGGACAGGGGTGGTTACGAGCAGTACTTC. Its translation is CASSSRDRGGYEQYF.

CDR3: CASRPLAGADTQYF. CDR3 bases: TGTGCCAGCAGGCCCCTAGCGGGGGCAGATACGCAGTATTTT. The chain couples TRBV9 to TRBJ2-3, with 10 positions matching TRBD2. CDR1 and CDR2 from the germline V gene are SGDLS and YYNGEE. CDR3 length: 14 amino acids. V lost 5 bases and J lost 4; bases outside the gene matches: 4.

V usage is TRBV4-1 and J usage is TRBJ2-7, with 11 bases aligning to TRBD2. Germline V lookup: CDR1 MGHRA, CDR2 YSYEKL. Trimming removed 2 bases from V and 0 bases from J; junction bases left unmatched: 6. CDR3 length equals 17 residues. CDR3 region: CASSQPGLADSSYEQYF. The CDR3 coding sequence is TGCGCCAGCAGCCAACCGGGACTAGCGGATAGCTCCTACGAGCAGTACTTC.

The chain joins TRBV10-3 to TRBJ1-1; a weak D match, TRBD1 (5 bases). Germline CDR1 reads ENHRY; CDR2 reads SYGVKD. V lost 1 base and J lost 5, with 14 bases in between. The CDR3 extends over 15 amino acids. For the CDR3, the DNA is TGTGCCATCAGTGAGTTGTCGGTTCCAGGGACTGAAGCTTTCTTT. Translation: CAISELSVPGTEAFF.